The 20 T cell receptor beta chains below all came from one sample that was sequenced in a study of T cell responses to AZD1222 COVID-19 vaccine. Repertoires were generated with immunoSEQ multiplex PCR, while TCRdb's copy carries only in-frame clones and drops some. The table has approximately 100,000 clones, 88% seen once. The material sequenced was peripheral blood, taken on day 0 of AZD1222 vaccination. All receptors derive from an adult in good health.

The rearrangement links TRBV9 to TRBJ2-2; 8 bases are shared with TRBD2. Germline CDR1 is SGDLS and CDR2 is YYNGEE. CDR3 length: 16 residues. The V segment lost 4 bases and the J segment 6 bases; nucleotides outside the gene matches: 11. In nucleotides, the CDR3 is TGTGCCAGCAGCTCCACCCAGCGGGAGATCCCCGGGGAGCTGTTTTTT. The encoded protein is CASSSTQREIPGELFF. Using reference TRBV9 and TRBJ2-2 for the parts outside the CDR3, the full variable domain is DSGVTQTPKHLITATGQRVTLRCSPRSGDLSVYWYQQSLDQGLQFLIQYYNGEERAKGNILERFSAQQFPDLHSELNLSSLELGDSALYFCASSSTQREIPGELFFGEGSRLTVL.

The CDR3 nucleotides read TGCGCCAGCAGCTTGGAATCAGGGACCCGTGAAGCTTTCTTT. This encodes CASSLESGTREAFF. The genes are TRBV5-1 and TRBJ1-1, with a tentative D call TRBD1 (5 bases). Looked up from germline, CDR1 is SGHRS and CDR2 is YFSETQ. V shed 0 bases and J shed 7 bases, with 13 bases lying between them. This CDR3 region has 14 residues.

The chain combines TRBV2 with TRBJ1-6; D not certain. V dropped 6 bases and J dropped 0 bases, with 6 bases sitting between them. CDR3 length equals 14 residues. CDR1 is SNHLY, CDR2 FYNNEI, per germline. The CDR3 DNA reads TGTGCCAGCAGAGGGAGCTCCTATAATTCACCCCTCCACTTT. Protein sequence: CASRGSSYNSPLHF.

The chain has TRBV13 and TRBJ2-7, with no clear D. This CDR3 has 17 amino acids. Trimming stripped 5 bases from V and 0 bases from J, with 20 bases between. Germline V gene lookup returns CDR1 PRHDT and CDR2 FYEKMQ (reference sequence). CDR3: CASSARSGPLSSYEQYF. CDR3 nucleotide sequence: TGTGCCAGCAGCGCCCGCTCCGGGCCCCTGAGCTCCTACGAGCAGTACTTC.

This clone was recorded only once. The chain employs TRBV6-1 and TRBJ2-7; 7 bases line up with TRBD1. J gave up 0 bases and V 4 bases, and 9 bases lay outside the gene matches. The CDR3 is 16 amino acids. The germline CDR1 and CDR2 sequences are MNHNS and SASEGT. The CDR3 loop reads CASSVDRWDSSYEQYF. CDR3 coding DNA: TGTGCCAGCAGTGTGGATCGGTGGGACAGCTCCTACGAGCAGTACTTC.

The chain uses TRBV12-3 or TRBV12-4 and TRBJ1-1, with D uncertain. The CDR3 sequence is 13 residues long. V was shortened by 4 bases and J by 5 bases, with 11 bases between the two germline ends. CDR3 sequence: CASSSTRVTEAFF. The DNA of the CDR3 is TGTGCCAGCAGTTCCACGCGTGTGACTGAAGCTTTCTTT.

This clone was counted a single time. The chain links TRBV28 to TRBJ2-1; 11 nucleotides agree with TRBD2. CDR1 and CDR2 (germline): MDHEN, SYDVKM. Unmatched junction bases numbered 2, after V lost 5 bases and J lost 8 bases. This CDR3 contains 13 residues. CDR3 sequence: CASSLLAGDEQFF. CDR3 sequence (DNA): TGTGCCAGCAGTCTACTAGCGGGGGATGAGCAGTTCTTC.

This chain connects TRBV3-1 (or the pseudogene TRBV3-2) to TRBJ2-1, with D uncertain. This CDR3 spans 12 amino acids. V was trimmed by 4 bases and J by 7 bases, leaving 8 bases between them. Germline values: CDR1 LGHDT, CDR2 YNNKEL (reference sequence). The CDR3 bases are TGTGCCAGCAGCCCTAGATTGAATGAGCAGTTCTTC. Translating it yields CASSPRLNEQFF.

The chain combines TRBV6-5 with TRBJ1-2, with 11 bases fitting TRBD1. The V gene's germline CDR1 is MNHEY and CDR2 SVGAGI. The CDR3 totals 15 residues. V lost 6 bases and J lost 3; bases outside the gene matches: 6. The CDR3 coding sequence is TGTGCCAGCAGACCTGGGACAGGGGGAGACTATGGCTACACCTTC. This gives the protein CASRPGTGGDYGYTF.

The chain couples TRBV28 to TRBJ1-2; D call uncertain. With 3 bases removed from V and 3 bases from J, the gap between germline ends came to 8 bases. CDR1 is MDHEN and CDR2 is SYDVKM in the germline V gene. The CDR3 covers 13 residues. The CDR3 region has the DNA TGTGCCAGCAGTTTGCGAATAGACTATGGCTACACCTTC. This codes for CASSLRIDYGYTF.

The CDR3, as DNA: TGTGCCAGCAGCTTAGGCGCCTTCGGGGGATCTGGAAACACCATATATTTT. Translated: CASSLGAFGGSGNTIYF. The chain carries TRBV7-6 and TRBJ1-3; weak D call: TRBD1 (5 bases). Per the germline V gene, CDR1 is SGHVS and CDR2 is FNYEAQ. The V end lost 1 base, the J end lost 1 base, and 14 bases lay between the germline ends. This CDR3 is 17 amino acids long.

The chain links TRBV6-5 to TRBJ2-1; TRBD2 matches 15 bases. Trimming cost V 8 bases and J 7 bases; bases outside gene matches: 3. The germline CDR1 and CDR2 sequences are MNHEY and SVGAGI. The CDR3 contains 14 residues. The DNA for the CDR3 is TGTGCCAGCGGACTAGCGGGAGGGCTGAATGAGCAGTTCTTC. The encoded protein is CASGLAGGLNEQFF.

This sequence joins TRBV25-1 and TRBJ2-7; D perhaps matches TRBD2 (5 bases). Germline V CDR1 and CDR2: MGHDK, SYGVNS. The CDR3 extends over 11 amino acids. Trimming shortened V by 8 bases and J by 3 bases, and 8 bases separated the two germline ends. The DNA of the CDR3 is TGTGCCAGCTGTCGGGGCTACGAGCAGTACTTC. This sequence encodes CASCRGYEQYF.

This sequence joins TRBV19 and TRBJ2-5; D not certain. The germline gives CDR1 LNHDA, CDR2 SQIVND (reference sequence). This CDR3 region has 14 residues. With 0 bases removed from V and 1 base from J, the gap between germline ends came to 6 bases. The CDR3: CASSIENSQETQYF. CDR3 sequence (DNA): TGTGCCAGTAGTATAGAAAACAGCCAAGAGACCCAGTACTTC.

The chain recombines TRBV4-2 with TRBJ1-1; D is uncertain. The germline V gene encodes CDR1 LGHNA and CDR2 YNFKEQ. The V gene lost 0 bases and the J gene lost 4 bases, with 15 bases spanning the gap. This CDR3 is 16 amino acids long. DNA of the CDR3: TGTGCCAGCAGCCAAGAAGAGGTACAGTGGGGCACTGAAGCTTTCTTT. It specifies CASSQEEVQWGTEAFF.

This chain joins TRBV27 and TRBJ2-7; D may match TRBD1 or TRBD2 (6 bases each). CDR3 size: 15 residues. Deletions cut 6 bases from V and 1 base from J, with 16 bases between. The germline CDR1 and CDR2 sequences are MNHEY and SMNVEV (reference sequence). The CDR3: CASRPWRGNSYEQYF. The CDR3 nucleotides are TGTGCCAGCAGACCGTGGAGGGGGAATTCCTACGAGCAGTACTTC.

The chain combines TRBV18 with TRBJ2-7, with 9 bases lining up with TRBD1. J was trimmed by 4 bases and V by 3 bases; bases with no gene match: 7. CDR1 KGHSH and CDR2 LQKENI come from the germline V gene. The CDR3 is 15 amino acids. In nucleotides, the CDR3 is TGTGCCAGCTCACCGGTAGAACAGGGGGCTTACGAGCAGTACTTC. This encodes CASSPVEQGAYEQYF.

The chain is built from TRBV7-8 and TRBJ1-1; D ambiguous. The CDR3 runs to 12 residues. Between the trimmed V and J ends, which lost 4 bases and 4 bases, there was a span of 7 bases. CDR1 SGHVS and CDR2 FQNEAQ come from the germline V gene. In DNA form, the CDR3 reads TGTGCCAGCAGCTCCACAGCCACTGAAGCTTTCTTT. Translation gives CASSSTATEAFF.

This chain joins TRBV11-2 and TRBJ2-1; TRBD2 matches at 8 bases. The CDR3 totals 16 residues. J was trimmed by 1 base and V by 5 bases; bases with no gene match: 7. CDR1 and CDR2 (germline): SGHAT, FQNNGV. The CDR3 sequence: CASSHRGGRSYNEQFF. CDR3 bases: TGTGCCAGCAGCCACCGGGGGGGTAGGTCCTACAATGAGCAGTTCTTC.

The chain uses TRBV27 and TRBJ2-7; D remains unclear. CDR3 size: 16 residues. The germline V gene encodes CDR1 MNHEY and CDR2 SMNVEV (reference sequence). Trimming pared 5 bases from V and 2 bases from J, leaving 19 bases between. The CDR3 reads CASSAQSWNFPYEQYF. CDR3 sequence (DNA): TGTGCCAGCAGTGCACAGAGTTGGAACTTCCCCTACGAGCAGTACTTC.